Shown below are 17 T cell receptor beta chains from a single sample sequenced in a study of blood T cell repertoires in COVID-19 (dated by TCRdb to 2018 to 2021). The protocol used for the library was the immunoSEQ multiplex PCR assay. TCRdb mirrors the immuneACCESS table, restricted to in-frame sequences. Some clones are absent from its copies; in checked studies, under half trace to an unresolved V gene, and the reason for the others is unknown. This sample comprises about 68,000 clones, 90% to 95% of them detected only once. Jointly, the top ten make up 7.3% of the sample. Sequenced: peripheral blood. Every receptor here comes from a man aged 35 to 55 with COVID-19, enrolled during active disease.

V and J are TRBV6-5 and TRBJ2-7; a weak D match, TRBD2 (5 bases). The CDR3 is made up of 15 amino acids. V was shortened by 6 bases and J by 2 bases, with 17 bases between the two germline ends. Germline CDR1 and CDR2: MNHEY and SVGAGI. The CDR3 bases are TGTGCCAGCAGCTCAAACTCGGACGGGACCTACGAGCAGTACTTC. Translation: CASSSNSDGTYEQYF.

The chain couples TRBV14 to TRBJ2-3; 7 nucleotides agree with TRBD2. Germline trimming cut 6 bases from V and 1 base from J; bases unmatched to any gene: 16. Germline V gene sequence: CDR1 SGHDN, CDR2 FVKESK. The CDR3 runs to 18 residues. The CDR3 here is CASSRLSGGLPRTDTQYF. CDR3 coding DNA: TGTGCCAGCAGTCGCCTTTCGGGGGGTCTGCCCCGCACAGATACGCAGTATTTT.

The J gene is TRBJ1-2, the V gene TRBV4-1, with TRBD1 as a possible D gene (6 bases). Trimming removed 0 bases from V and 2 bases from J, with 7 bases in between. The CDR3 is 14 amino acids. CDR1 is MGHRA, CDR2 YSYEKL, per germline. The CDR3 DNA reads TGCGCCAGCAGCCAAGAACAGGGAAACTATGGCTACACCTTC. As protein: CASSQEQGNYGYTF.

The rearrangement links TRBV5-4 to TRBJ2-1; D is unclear. The V end lost 4 bases, the J end lost 4 bases, and 9 bases lay between the germline ends. This CDR3 spans 13 amino acids. CDR1 is SGHNT, CDR2 YYREEE, per germline (reference sequence). CDR3 sequence (DNA): TGTGCCAGCAGCCTTTGGCGGTACAATGAGCAGTTCTTC. Amino acids: CASSLWRYNEQFF.

This clone was seen a single time. The V gene is TRBV5-1, the J gene TRBJ2-7; D is perhaps TRBD1 (5 bases). The germline V gene has CDR1 SGHRS and CDR2 YFSETQ. The CDR3 is 16 amino acids. Trimming cost V 0 bases and J 5 bases, with 18 bases left between them. CDR3 sequence (DNA): TGCGCCAGCAGCTTGGCCGGTGTCAGGGAAGGGCACGAGCAGTACTTC. Translation gives CASSLAGVREGHEQYF.

This chain connects TRBV27 to TRBJ2-7; perhaps TRBD1 as D (5 bases). Trimming took 0 bases from V and 1 from J, leaving 10 bases between them. CDR1 is MNHEY and CDR2 is SMNVEV in the germline V gene (reference sequence). The CDR3 loop spans 15 amino acids. Here the CDR3 reads CASSLSGQFSYEQYF. CDR3 DNA: TGTGCCAGCAGTTTATCGGGGCAGTTTTCCTACGAGCAGTACTTC.

The chain is built from TRBV19 and TRBJ2-3; TRBD2 matches 7 bases. The germline gives CDR1 LNHDA, CDR2 SQIVND (reference sequence). The CDR3 is 19 residues long. V shed 7 bases, J shed 0 bases, and the junction held 19 bases outside the gene matches. The CDR3 sequence: CASTPAGQFAGASTDTQYF. In DNA form, the CDR3 reads TGTGCCAGTACCCCGGCGGGCCAATTCGCGGGAGCCAGCACAGATACGCAGTATTTT.

V usage is TRBV5-8 and J usage is TRBJ2-1; possible D gene TRBD1, 5 bases. V gave up 0 bases and J gave up 11 bases, with 9 bases separating them. CDR1 and CDR2 (germline): SGHTS, YDEGEE. This CDR3 spans 12 amino acids. The CDR3 DNA reads as TGTGCCAGCAGCTTGGGCCGGACAAAGCAGTTCTTC. Translation: CASSLGRTKQFF.

The chain has TRBV11-2 and TRBJ1-1; D not certain. CDR3 size: 13 residues. CDR1 is SGHAT and CDR2 is FQNNGV in the germline V gene. V was shortened by 5 bases and J by 4 bases, with 11 bases between the two germline ends. The CDR3 bases are TGTGCCAGCAGCCCCCGGGGATCCACTGAAGCTTTCTTT. Residues: CASSPRGSTEAFF.

The chain joins TRBV2 to TRBJ2-1; 14 bases are shared with TRBD2. CDR3 length equals 16 residues. The germline V gene has CDR1 SNHLY and CDR2 FYNNEI. Trimming removed 4 bases from V and 2 bases from J; junction bases left unmatched: 1. CDR3 sequence: CASSGTSGGTYNEQFF. Written as DNA, the CDR3 is TGTGCCAGCAGTGGGACTAGCGGGGGGACCTACAATGAGCAGTTCTTC.

The genes are TRBV2 and TRBJ2-7, with D possibly TRBD2 on 6 matching bases. Trimming removed 7 bases at V and 4 bases at J, with 20 bases between. CDR1 and CDR2 from the germline V gene are SNHLY and FYNNEI. This CDR3 region has 15 residues. The CDR3 coding sequence is TGTGCCAGCATTGCGGGGCAGGGAATAACGTACGAGCAGTACTTC. Amino acid sequence: CASIAGQGITYEQYF.

The chain has TRBV19 and TRBJ1-3; TRBD1 is a possible D gene (5 bases). Germline loops: CDR1 LNHDA, CDR2 SQIVND (reference sequence). This CDR3 is built from 15 residues. The V end was cut by 3 bases, the J end by 2 bases, with 11 bases between. The CDR3 bases are TGTGCCAGTAGTATGGCCAGGGCCACTGGAAACACCATATATTTT. Protein: CASSMARATGNTIYF.

The chain couples TRBV3-1 (or the pseudogene TRBV3-2) to TRBJ1-3; D remains ambiguous. Deletions cut 2 bases from V and 12 bases from J, with 11 bases between. Per the germline V gene, CDR1 is LGHDT and CDR2 is YNNKEL (reference sequence). This CDR3 is 12 amino acids long. The DNA for the CDR3 is TGTGCCAGCAGCCAATCGAACCGGGGCATATATTTT. The encoded protein is CASSQSNRGIYF.

This clone was found once. The chain combines TRBV19 with TRBJ2-2; a possible D gene is TRBD1 (5 bases). CDR1 and CDR2 (germline): LNHDA, SQIVND (reference sequence). This CDR3 region has 15 residues. The germline V and J ends were trimmed by 3 bases and 4 bases, with 12 bases remaining between them. The CDR3 here is CASSMGQGGTGELFF. DNA for the CDR3: TGTGCCAGTAGTATGGGCCAGGGTGGCACCGGGGAGCTGTTTTTT.

J is TRBJ1-6 and V is TRBV27, with D possibly being TRBD1 (6 bases). The germline V gene has CDR1 MNHEY and CDR2 SMNVEV (reference sequence). V lost 4 bases, J lost 10 bases, and 17 bases lay in between. The CDR3 consists of 15 residues. In nucleotides, the CDR3 is TGTGCCAGCAGTTCGGCCGGGACACCTTACTCACCCCTCCACTTT. Translating it yields CASSSAGTPYSPLHF.

The CDR3 reads CASSLVGAGGITDTQYF. CDR3 in DNA: TGTGCCAGCAGCTTAGTTGGAGCGGGGGGGATTACAGATACGCAGTATTTT. This chain connects TRBV7-6 to TRBJ2-3; TRBD2 agrees at 10 bases. The CDR3 is 17 residues long. Germline CDR1 SGHVS, CDR2 FNYEAQ. V trimming: 1 base; J trimming: 3 bases; junction bases outside the gene matches: 7.

The rearrangement links TRBV11-2 to TRBJ1-1; 7 bases match TRBD1. The trim removed 1 base at V and 4 bases at J, leaving 12 bases unmatched. Germline V gene lookup returns CDR1 SGHAT and CDR2 FQNNGV. The CDR3 extends over 17 amino acids. This CDR3 reads CASSLAGQLRVGTEAFF. The CDR3 bases are TGTGCCAGCAGCTTAGCGGGACAGCTTCGGGTAGGCACTGAAGCTTTCTTT.